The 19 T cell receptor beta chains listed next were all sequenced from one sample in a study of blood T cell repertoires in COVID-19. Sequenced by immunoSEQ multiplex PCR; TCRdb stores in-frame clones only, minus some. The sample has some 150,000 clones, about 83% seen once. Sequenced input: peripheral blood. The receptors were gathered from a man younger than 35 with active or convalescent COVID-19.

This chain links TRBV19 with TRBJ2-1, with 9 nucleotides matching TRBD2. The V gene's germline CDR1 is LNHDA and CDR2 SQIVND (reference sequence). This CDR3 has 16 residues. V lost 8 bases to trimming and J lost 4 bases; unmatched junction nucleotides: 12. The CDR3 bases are TGTGCCAGTGGCATGGCTAGCGGGAATAGGTACAATGAGCAGTTCTTC. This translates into CASGMASGNRYNEQFF.

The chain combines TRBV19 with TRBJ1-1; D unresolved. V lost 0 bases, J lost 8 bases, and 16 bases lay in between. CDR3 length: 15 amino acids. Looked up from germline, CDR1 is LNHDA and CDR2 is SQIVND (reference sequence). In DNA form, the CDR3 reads TGTGCCAGTAGTATAGACCTTTGGGGAGGGAGAGAAGCTTTCTTT. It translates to CASSIDLWGGREAFF.

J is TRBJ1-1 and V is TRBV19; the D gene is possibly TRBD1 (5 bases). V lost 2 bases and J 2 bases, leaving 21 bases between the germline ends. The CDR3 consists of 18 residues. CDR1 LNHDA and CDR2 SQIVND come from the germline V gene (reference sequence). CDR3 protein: CASSISRRGSWGNTEAFF. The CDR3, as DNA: TGTGCCAGTAGTATATCGCGGAGGGGCTCCTGGGGTAACACTGAAGCTTTCTTT.

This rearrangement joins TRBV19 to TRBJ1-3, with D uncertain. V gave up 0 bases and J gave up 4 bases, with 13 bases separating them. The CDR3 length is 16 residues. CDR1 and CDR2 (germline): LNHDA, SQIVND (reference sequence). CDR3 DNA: TGTGCCAGTAGTATAGATCCCCGCAGGTACGGAAACACCATATATTTT. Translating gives CASSIDPRRYGNTIYF.

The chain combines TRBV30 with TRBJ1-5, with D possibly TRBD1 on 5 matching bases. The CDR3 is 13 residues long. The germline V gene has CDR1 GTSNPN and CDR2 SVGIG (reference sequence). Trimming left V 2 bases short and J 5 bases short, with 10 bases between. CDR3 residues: CAWSRQGDQPQHF. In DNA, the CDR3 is TGTGCCTGGAGTCGACAAGGGGATCAGCCCCAGCATTTT.

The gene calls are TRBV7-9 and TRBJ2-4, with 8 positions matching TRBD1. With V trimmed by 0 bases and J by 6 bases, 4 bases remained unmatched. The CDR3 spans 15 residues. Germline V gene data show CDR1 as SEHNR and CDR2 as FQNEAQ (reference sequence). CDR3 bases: TGTGCCAGCAGCTTAGCACGGGACAGGACAAACATTCAGTACTTC. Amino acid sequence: CASSLARDRTNIQYF.

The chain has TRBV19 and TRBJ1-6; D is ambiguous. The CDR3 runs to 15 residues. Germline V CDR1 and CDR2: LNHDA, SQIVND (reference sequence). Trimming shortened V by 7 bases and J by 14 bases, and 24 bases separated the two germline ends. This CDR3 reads CASMPGERLNGALHF. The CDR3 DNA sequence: TGTGCCAGTATGCCAGGCGAGCGGCTAAACGGGGCCCTCCACTTT.

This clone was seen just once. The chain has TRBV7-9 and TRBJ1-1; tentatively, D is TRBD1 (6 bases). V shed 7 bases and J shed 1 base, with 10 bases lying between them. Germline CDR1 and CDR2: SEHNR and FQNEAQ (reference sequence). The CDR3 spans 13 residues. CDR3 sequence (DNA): TGTGCCAGCATCGGGGGGCGGAACACTGAAGCTTTCTTT. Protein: CASIGGRNTEAFF.

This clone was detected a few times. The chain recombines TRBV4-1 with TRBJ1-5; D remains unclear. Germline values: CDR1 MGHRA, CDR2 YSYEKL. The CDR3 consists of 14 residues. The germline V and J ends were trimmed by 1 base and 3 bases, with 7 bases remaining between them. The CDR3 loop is CASSQAGNNQPQHF. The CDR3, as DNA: TGCGCCAGCAGCCAAGCCGGGAACAATCAGCCCCAGCATTTT.

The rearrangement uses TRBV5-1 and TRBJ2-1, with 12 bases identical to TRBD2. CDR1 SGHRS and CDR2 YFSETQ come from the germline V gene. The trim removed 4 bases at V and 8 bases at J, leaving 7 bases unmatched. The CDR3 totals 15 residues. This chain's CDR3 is CASSAGLAGFDEQFF. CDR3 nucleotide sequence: TGCGCCAGCAGCGCCGGACTAGCGGGGTTCGATGAGCAGTTCTTC.

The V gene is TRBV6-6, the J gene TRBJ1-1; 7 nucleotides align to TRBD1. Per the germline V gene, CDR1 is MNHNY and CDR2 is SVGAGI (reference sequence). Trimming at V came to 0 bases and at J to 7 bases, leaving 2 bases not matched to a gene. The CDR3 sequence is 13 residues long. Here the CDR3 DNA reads TGTGCCAGCAGTTACTCCCGGGACAGTGAAGCTTTCTTT. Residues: CASSYSRDSEAFF.

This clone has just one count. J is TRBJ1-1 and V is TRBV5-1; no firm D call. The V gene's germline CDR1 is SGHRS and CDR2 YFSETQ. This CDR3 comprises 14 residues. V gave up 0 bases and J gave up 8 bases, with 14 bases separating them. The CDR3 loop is CASSLAGGGDEAFF. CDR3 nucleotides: TGCGCCAGCAGCTTGGCCGGCGGAGGAGACGAAGCTTTCTTT.

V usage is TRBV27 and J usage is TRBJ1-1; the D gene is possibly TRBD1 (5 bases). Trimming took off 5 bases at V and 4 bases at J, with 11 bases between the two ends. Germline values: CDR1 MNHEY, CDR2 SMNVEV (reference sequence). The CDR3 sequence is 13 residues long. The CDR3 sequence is CASSPHQGTEAFF. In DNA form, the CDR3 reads TGTGCCAGCAGTCCTCATCAGGGCACTGAAGCTTTCTTT.

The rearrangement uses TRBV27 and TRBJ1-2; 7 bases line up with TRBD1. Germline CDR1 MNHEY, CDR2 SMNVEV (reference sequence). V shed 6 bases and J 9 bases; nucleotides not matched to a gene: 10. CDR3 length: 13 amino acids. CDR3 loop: CASSRVGTASYTF. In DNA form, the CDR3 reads TGTGCCAGCAGCCGAGTCGGGACAGCCAGCTACACCTTC.

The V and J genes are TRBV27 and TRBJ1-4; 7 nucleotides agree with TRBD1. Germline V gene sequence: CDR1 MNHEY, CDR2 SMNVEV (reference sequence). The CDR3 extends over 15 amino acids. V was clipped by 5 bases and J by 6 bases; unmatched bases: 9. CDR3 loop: CASSTALGQDEKLFF. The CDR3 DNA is TGTGCCAGCAGTACCGCGTTAGGACAGGATGAAAAACTGTTTTTT.

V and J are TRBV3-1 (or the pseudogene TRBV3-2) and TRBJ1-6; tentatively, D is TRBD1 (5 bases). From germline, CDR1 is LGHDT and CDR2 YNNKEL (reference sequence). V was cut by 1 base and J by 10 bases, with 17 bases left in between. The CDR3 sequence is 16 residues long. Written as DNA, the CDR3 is TGTGCCAGCAGCCAAGGTACGAGCAGGGTAAAGTCACCCCTCCACTTT. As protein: CASSQGTSRVKSPLHF.

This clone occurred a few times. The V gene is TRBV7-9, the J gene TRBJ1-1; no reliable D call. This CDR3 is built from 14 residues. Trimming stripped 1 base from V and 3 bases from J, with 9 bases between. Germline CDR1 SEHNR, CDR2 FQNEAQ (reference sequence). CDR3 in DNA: TGTGCCAGCAGCTTAGACAGAGAATACACTGAAGCTTTCTTT. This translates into CASSLDREYTEAFF.

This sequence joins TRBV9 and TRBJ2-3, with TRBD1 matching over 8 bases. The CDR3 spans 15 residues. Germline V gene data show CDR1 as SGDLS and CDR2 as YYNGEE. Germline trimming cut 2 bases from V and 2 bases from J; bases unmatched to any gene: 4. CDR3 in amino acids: CASSVAGGITDTQYF. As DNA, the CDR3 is TGTGCCAGCAGCGTCGCAGGGGGCATCACAGATACGCAGTATTTT.

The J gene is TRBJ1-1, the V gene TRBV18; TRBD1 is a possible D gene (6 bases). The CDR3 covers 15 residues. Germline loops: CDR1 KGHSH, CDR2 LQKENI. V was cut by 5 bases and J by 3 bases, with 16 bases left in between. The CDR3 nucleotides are TGTGCCAGCTCAGGCCTCAGGGGACGGTACACTGAAGCTTTCTTT. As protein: CASSGLRGRYTEAFF.